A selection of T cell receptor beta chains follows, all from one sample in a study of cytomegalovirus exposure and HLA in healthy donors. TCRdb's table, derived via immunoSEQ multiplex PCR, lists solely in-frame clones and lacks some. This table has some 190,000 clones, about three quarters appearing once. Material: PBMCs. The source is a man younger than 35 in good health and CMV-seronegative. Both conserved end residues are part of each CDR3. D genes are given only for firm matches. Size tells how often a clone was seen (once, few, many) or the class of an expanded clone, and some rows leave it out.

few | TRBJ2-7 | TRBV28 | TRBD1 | CASSSTRQGPSYEQYF | TGTGCCAGCAGTTCAACCCGACAGGGCCCCTCCTACGAGCAGTACTTC
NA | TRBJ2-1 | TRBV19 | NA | CASSFLATHEQFF | TGTGCCAGTAGCTTCCTAGCGACCCATGAGCAGTTCTTC
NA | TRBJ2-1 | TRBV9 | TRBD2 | CASSVVGTSGYNEQFF | TGTGCCAGCAGCGTAGTGGGGACTAGCGGTTACAATGAGCAGTTCTTC
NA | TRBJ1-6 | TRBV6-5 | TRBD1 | CASTGGYNSPLHF | TGTGCCAGCACAGGGGGCTATAATTCACCCCTCCACTTT
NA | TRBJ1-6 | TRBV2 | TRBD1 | CASSPEHRDRGNSPLHF | TGTGCCAGCAGTCCCGAACACCGGGACAGGGGGAATTCACCCCTCCACTTT
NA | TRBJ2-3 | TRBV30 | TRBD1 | CAWGRTGGGTDTQYF | TGTGCCTGGGGACGGACAGGGGGCGGCACAGATACGCAGTATTTT
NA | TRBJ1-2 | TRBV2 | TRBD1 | CATARDRGYYGYTF | TGTGCCACCGCCCGGGACAGGGGGTACTATGGCTACACCTTC
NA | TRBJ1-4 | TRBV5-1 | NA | CASSLRGIYNEKLFF | TGCGCCAGCAGCTTGAGGGGGATTTATAATGAAAAACTGTTTTTT
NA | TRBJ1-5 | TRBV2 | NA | CASSELAEYQPQHF | TGTGCCAGCAGTGAACTGGCAGAATATCAGCCCCAGCATTTT
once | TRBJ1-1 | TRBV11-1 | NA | CASTLTPNTEAFF | TGTGCCAGCACCTTGACACCGAACACTGAAGCTTTCTTT
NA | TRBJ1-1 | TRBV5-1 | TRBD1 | CASSSLGQVTMNTEAFF | TGCGCCAGCAGCTCTCTAGGACAGGTAACTATGAACACTGAAGCTTTCTTT
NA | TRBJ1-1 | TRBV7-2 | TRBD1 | CASSLIRGGGRAFF | TGTGCCAGCAGCTTAATACGAGGGGGCGGTCGAGCTTTCTTT
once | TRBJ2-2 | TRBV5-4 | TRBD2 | CASRDGRPEGELFF | TGTGCCAGCAGGGACGGGAGGCCGGAGGGGGAGCTGTTTTTT
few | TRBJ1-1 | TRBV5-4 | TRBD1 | CASSGQGEAFF | TGTGCCAGCAGCGGACAGGGTGAAGCTTTCTTT
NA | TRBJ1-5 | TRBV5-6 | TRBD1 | CASSHAGTGNNQPQHF | TGTGCCAGCAGCCACGCCGGGACAGGGAACAATCAGCCCCAGCATTTT
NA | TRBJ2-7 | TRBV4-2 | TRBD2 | CASSGGGVGPYEQYF | TGTGCCAGCAGCGGGGGAGGGGTGGGACCCTACGAGCAGTACTTC